Described below is a single T cell receptor (beta chain) sequence and its context. Regarding time point: cycle 4 day 1 (C4D1), after five to seven weeks of nivolumab. All the patients suffered relapse after autologous stem cell transplantation, and brentuximab vedotin exposure differed. Isolation of CD4+ T cells from thawed PBMCs was performed by magnetic negative selection. Profiling relied on immunoSEQ multiplex PCR, and the TCRdb table lists in-frame clones only, not all of them. The table includes around 13,000 clones, 85% to 90% detected once. The data were taken from a study of PD-1 blockade in classical Hodgkin lymphoma. This CDR3 is 16 amino acids long.

The chain combines TRBV6-7 with TRBJ2-5, with TRBD1 identical over 9 bases. The J call may be faulty, since TRBJ2-7 better matches the DNA end. TRBV6-7 is labeled an ORF, and its function is uncertain. The sequencing here drew on CD4+ T cells from blood, taken before the fourth cycle of nivolumab. The sequence derives from a human donor with classical Hodgkin lymphoma. CDR3 bases: TGTGCCAGCAGACCAGGGACAGGGAAAATCTCCTACGAGCAGTACTTC. Translating it yields CASRPGTGKISYEQYF.